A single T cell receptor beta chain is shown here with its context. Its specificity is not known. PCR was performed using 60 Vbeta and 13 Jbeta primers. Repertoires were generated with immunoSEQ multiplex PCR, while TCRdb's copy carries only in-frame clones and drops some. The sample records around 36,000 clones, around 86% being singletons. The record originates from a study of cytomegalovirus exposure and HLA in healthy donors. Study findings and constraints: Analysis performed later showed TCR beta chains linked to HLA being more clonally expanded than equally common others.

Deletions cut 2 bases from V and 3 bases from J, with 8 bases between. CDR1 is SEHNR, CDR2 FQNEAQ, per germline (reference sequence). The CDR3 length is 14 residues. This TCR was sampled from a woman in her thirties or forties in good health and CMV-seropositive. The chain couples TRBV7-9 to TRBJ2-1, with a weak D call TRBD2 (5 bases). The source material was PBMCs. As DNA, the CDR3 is TGTGCCAGCAGCTTATCCGGGGTCTACAATGAGCAGTTCTTC. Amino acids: CASSLSGVYNEQFF.